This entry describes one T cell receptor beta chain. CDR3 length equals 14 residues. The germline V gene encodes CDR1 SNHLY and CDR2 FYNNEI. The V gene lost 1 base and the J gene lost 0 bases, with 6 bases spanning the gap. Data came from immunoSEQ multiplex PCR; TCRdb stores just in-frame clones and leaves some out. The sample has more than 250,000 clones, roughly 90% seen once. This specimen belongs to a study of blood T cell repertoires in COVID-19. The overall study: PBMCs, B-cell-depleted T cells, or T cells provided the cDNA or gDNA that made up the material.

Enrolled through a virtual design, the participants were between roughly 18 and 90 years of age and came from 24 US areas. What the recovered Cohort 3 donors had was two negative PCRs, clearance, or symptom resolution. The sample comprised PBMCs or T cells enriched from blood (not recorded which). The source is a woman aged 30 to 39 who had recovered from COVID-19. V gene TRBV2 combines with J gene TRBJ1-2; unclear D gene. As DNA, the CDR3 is TGTGCCAGCAGTGAAGGTACTGCTAACTATGGCTACACCTTC. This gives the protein CASSEGTANYGYTF.